One and the same sample provided the 19 T cell receptor beta chains below, sequenced in a study of cytomegalovirus exposure and HLA in healthy donors (dated by TCRdb to 2016 to 2017). Library preparation employed the immunoSEQ multiplex PCR assay. For the multiplex PCR, a mixture combining 60 forward primers for TCR Vbeta segments and 13 reverse primers for TCR Jbeta segments was used. TCRdb carries this immuneACCESS record with in-frame sequences only. Its versions omit some clonotypes, under half of them owing to an unresolved V gene in the studies checked, with the rest unexplained. This sample has 150,000 to 200,000 clones in its table, and about four fifths of those were observed once. The ten top clones hold 8.5% of the sample. Sequencing was performed on PBMCs. The receptors here all came from a male donor in good health and CMV-seropositive.

This chain joins TRBV5-1 and TRBJ2-1, with 12 bases fitting TRBD2. Germline lookup yields CDR1 SGHRS and CDR2 YFSETQ. The J segment lost 7 bases and the V segment lost 0 bases, leaving 2 bases of the junction unmatched. The CDR3 loop spans 15 amino acids. The CDR3 nucleotides read TGCGCCAGCAGCTTGGGGACTAGCGGGATAAATGAGCAGTTCTTC. Amino acids: CASSLGTSGINEQFF.

The V gene is TRBV7-2, the J gene TRBJ2-1, with D tentatively TRBD1 (5 bases). Looked up from germline, CDR1 is SGHTA and CDR2 is FQGNSA. The V gene lost 5 bases and the J gene lost 1 base, with 12 bases spanning the gap. This CDR3 comprises 15 residues. The CDR3 loop is CASSPDRDSYNEQFF. In DNA, the CDR3 is TGTGCCAGCAGCCCAGACAGAGATTCCTACAATGAGCAGTTCTTC.

Worth noting for this clone: Its ends do not fully match the called genes, so a read error is possible. The sample contains more than one DNA sequence encoding this CDR3. This chain uses TRBV7-8 with TRBJ2-1, with 7 bases identical to TRBD2. Germline CDR1 reads SGHVS; CDR2 reads FQNEAQ. The CDR3 runs to 13 residues. The CDR3 nucleotides read TGCGCCAGCAGGGCGGGGGAACGCAATGAGCAGTTCTTC. The encoded protein is CASRAGERNEQFF.

The V call is TRBV27, the J call TRBJ1-1; 11 nucleotides line up with TRBD1. CDR3 size: 15 residues. Germline V gene data show CDR1 as MNHEY and CDR2 as SMNVEV (reference sequence). V lost 5 bases and J lost 7; bases outside the gene matches: 9. This chain's CDR3 is CASSLGQGAWGEAFF. In DNA, the CDR3 is TGTGCCAGCAGTCTCGGACAGGGGGCTTGGGGTGAAGCTTTCTTT.

Comment on this clone: Distinct nucleotide sequences in the sample also encode this CDR3. The chain links TRBV6-5 to TRBJ1-5; no reliable D call. V was cut by 0 bases and J by 7 bases, with 7 bases left in between. Germline CDR1 and CDR2: MNHEY and SVGAGI. This CDR3 region has 13 residues. CDR3 sequence: CASSYSSGQPQHF. The CDR3 DNA sequence: TGTGCCAGCAGTTACTCGTCGGGACAGCCCCAGCATTTT.

V usage is TRBV12-5 and J usage is TRBJ2-3, with TRBD1 identical over 7 bases. There are 18 residues in the CDR3. Trimming cost V 1 base and J 3 bases; bases outside gene matches: 13. Germline loops: CDR1 LGHNT, CDR2 FRNRAP. The CDR3 DNA reads TGTGCTAGTGGTTTGGCCTTCAAAGACGGGACAGCTACAGATACGCAGTATTTT. This gives the protein CASGLAFKDGTATDTQYF. The full variable domain, in which reference TRBV12-5 and TRBJ2-3 provide the parts outside the CDR3, is DARVTQTPRHKVTEMGQEVTMRCQPILGHNTVFWYRQTMMQGLELLAYFRNRAPLDDSGMPKDRFSAEMPDATLATLKIQPSEPRDSAVYFCASGLAFKDGTATDTQYFGPGTRLTVL.

J is TRBJ2-4 and V is TRBV6-1; D is possibly TRBD2 (8 bases). Deletions cut 2 bases from V and 2 bases from J, with 13 bases between. Germline CDR1 MNHNS, CDR2 SASEGT. The CDR3 runs to 16 residues. The CDR3 region has the DNA TGTGCCAGCAGTGAACGGGGGGGACAGCCCAAAAACATTCAGTACTTC. Protein: CASSERGGQPKNIQYF.

The chain links TRBV10-3 to TRBJ1-6; 8 nucleotides align to TRBD1. V shed 0 bases and J 0 bases; nucleotides not matched to a gene: 19. Germline-derived CDR1 and CDR2 are ENHRY and SYGVKD. The CDR3 is made up of 23 amino acids. The CDR3 region is CAISESPNLRDRSFSSYNSPLHF. CDR3 DNA: TGTGCCATCAGTGAGTCGCCTAATCTCCGGGACAGGAGCTTTAGCTCCTATAATTCACCCCTCCACTTT.

The chain has TRBV27 and TRBJ2-5, with TRBD2 matching over 12 bases. This CDR3 region has 14 residues. Germline V lookup: CDR1 MNHEY, CDR2 SMNVEV (reference sequence). V shed 8 bases and J 5 bases; nucleotides not matched to a gene: 6. CDR3 DNA sequence: TGTGCCAGCCGACTAGCGGGGGCTGGGGAGACCCAGTACTTC. This translates into CASRLAGAGETQYF.

V usage is TRBV30 and J usage is TRBJ1-6, with D perhaps TRBD1 (6 bases). The CDR3 totals 15 residues. In germline, CDR1 is GTSNPN, CDR2 SVGIG (reference sequence). The germline V and J ends were trimmed by 3 bases and 6 bases, with 15 bases remaining between them. CDR3 DNA sequence: TGTGCCTGGAGGGCTTCGGGACAAATTAATTCACCCCTCCACTTT. This translates into CAWRASGQINSPLHF.

Turning to this clone: The junction departs from germline at one end; a sequencing error may be responsible. The rearrangement joins TRBV6-4 to TRBJ2-6; 8 nucleotides align to TRBD1. The CDR3 covers 17 residues. Per germline, CDR1 MRHNA and CDR2 SNTAGT. CDR3: CASSPTGATSGANGLTF. The CDR3 coding sequence is TGTGCCAGCTCCCCGACAGGGGCGACCTCTGGGGCCAACGGCCTGACTTTC.

The chain recombines TRBV2 with TRBJ2-3; TRBD2 matches at 7 bases. The CDR3 sequence is 13 residues long. With V trimmed by 7 bases and J by 3 bases, 4 bases remained unmatched. Per the germline V gene, CDR1 is SNHLY and CDR2 is FYNNEI. The CDR3 sequence is CASIRGGTDTQYF. CDR3 coding DNA: TGTGCCAGCATTCGCGGGGGAACAGATACGCAGTATTTT.

The V and J genes are TRBV30 and TRBJ1-2; possibly TRBD1 for D (5 bases). CDR1 and CDR2 from the germline V gene are GTSNPN and SVGIG (reference sequence). The CDR3 has 13 residues. V lost 3 bases and J lost 7, with 15 bases in between. The DNA of the CDR3 is TGTGCCTGGAGCGGCCGGCAGGGAAGTGGCTACACCTTC. It translates to CAWSGRQGSGYTF.

The CDR3 here is CAWTRGYQETQYF. The CDR3 nucleotides are TGTGCCTGGACGCGGGGGTACCAAGAGACCCAGTACTTC. The chain has TRBV30 and TRBJ2-5, with 7 bases matching TRBD2. V was clipped by 4 bases and J by 0 bases; unmatched bases: 2. Looked up from germline, CDR1 is GTSNPN and CDR2 is SVGIG (reference sequence). The CDR3 length is 13 residues.

The rearrangement links TRBV28 to TRBJ2-3; perhaps TRBD1 as D (6 bases). This CDR3 spans 14 amino acids. Germline V gene lookup returns CDR1 MDHEN and CDR2 SYDVKM. The ends were cut back, 4 bases at V and 3 bases at J, with 11 bases in the middle. The CDR3 region has the DNA TGTGCCAGCAGTTCAGATACAGGGACAGATACGCAGTATTTT. Residues: CASSSDTGTDTQYF.

This rearrangement joins TRBV29-1 to TRBJ2-5; D perhaps matches TRBD1 (5 bases). The J call is doubtful: the DNA matches TRBJ2-7 better. This CDR3 has 12 amino acids. Germline CDR1 reads SQVTM; CDR2 reads ANQGSEA. The CDR3 nucleotides read TGCAGCGTCTACGACAGCTCCTACGAGCAGTACTTC. Protein: CSVYDSSYEQYF.

V is TRBV30 and J is TRBJ1-1; D remains ambiguous. The length of the CDR3 is 12 residues. The germline V gene has CDR1 GTSNPN and CDR2 SVGIG (reference sequence). The V and J ends lost 3 bases and 2 bases respectively, with 7 bases between them. CDR3 bases: TGTGCCTGGAGCTCGCGCAACACTGAAGCTTTCTTT. The encoded protein is CAWSSRNTEAFF. The entire variable domain, with the rest obtained from reference TRBV30 and TRBJ1-1, is as follows: SQTIHQWPATLVQPVGSPLSLECTVEGTSNPNLYWYRQAAGRGLQLLFYSVGIGQISSEVPQNLSASRPQDRQFILSSKKLLLSDSGFYLCAWSSRNTEAFFGQGTRLTVV.

In its sample, this clone was seen a few times. The chain combines TRBV14 with TRBJ1-1; no clear D. V lost 3 bases, J lost 2 bases, and 4 bases lay in between. Per the germline V gene, CDR1 is SGHDN and CDR2 is FVKESK. The length of the CDR3 is 12 residues. CDR3 coding DNA: TGTGCCAGCAGCCATCTTAACACTGAAGCTTTCTTT. It translates to CASSHLNTEAFF.

The table lists this clone with a count of one. J is TRBJ2-5 and V is TRBV30, with a tentative D call TRBD2 (6 bases). The CDR3 is made up of 15 amino acids. V dropped 0 bases and J dropped 1 base, with 12 bases sitting between them. Germline V lookup: CDR1 GTSNPN, CDR2 SVGIG (reference sequence). CDR3 in DNA: TGTGCCTGGAGTGTTGGTAGCGGACCCCAAGAGACCCAGTACTTC. It encodes CAWSVGSGPQETQYF.